The rows below give T cell receptor beta chains drawn from one sample of a study of blood T cell repertoires in COVID-19. Sequencing was performed with immunoSEQ multiplex PCR; in TCRdb, only in-frame clones are kept and a portion is missing. In the table there are about 100,000 clones, around 85% of which are singletons. The specimen was peripheral blood. These receptors were collected from a man aged 45-65 years with active or convalescent COVID-19. The CDR3 runs from the conserved cysteine through the conserved F or W. The order of the fields is clone size, V gene, D gene, J gene, CDR3 DNA, CDR3 protein. D genes are given only for firm matches. Not every row has a clone size; where given, it reads once, few, many or a size class.

clone size: .
V gene: TRBV28
D gene: .
J gene: TRBJ1-1
CDR3 DNA: TGTGCCAGCACCCCTGGGGGGGCCCTGAACACTGAAGCTTTCTTT
CDR3 protein: CASTPGGALNTEAFF

clone size: .
V gene: TRBV10-3
D gene: TRBD2
J gene: TRBJ2-5
CDR3 DNA: TGTGCCATCACCAGCGGGAGGGCAGGAGAGACCCAGTACTTC
CDR3 protein: CAITSGRAGETQYF

clone size: .
V gene: TRBV5-5
D gene: .
J gene: TRBJ1-2
CDR3 DNA: TGTGCCAGCAGCTTGTTGTACCCCCAAACAGCATATGGCTACACCTTC
CDR3 protein: CASSLLYPQTAYGYTF

clone size: few
V gene: TRBV3-1/TRBV3-2
D gene: .
J gene: TRBJ1-5
CDR3 DNA: TGTGCCACCAGTCGGGGAGGCGATCAGCCCCAGCATTTT
CDR3 protein: CATSRGGDQPQHF

clone size: .
V gene: TRBV6-9
D gene: TRBD2
J gene: TRBJ2-2
CDR3 DNA: TGTGCCAGCAGAACACACCGGACTAGCGGAGATGATCCGAACACCGGGGAGCTGTTTTTT
CDR3 protein: CASRTHRTSGDDPNTGELFF

clone size: once
V gene: TRBV28
D gene: .
J gene: TRBJ2-7
CDR3 DNA: TGTGCCAGCAGTGCAACCGGGACAATCTACGAGCAGTACTTC
CDR3 protein: CASSATGTIYEQYF

clone size: .
V gene: TRBV7-8
D gene: TRBD2
J gene: TRBJ2-1
CDR3 DNA: TGTGCCAGCAGCTTTTCCAACCGGGGGGGTTACAATGAGCAGTTCTTC
CDR3 protein: CASSFSNRGGYNEQFF

clone size: .
V gene: TRBV2
D gene: .
J gene: TRBJ1-4
CDR3 DNA: TGTGCCAGCAGTGGACAGGCAACTAATGAAAAACTGTTTTTT
CDR3 protein: CASSGQATNEKLFF

clone size: .
V gene: TRBV5-1
D gene: TRBD2
J gene: TRBJ2-1
CDR3 DNA: TGCGCCAGCAGCCGGACCACTAGCGGGGGCCTCAATGAGCAGTTCTTC
CDR3 protein: CASSRTTSGGLNEQFF

clone size: .
V gene: TRBV5-4
D gene: .
J gene: TRBJ1-3
CDR3 DNA: TGTGCCAGCAGCTCAGGGGTCAGCTCTGGAAACACCATATATTTT
CDR3 protein: CASSSGVSSGNTIYF

clone size: .
V gene: TRBV4-1
D gene: .
J gene: TRBJ1-1
CDR3 DNA: TGCGCCAGCAGCTTCGGTGCGAACGAAGCTTTCTTT
CDR3 protein: CASSFGANEAFF

clone size: .
V gene: TRBV12-5
D gene: TRBD1
J gene: TRBJ2-7
CDR3 DNA: TGTGCTAGTGGTTCCACGGACAGGGTGATAGGCGAGCAGTACTTC
CDR3 protein: CASGSTDRVIGEQYF

clone size: .
V gene: TRBV18
D gene: .
J gene: TRBJ1-5
CDR3 DNA: TGTGCCAGCTCAAGGGGGAGCGATCAGCCCCAGCATTTT
CDR3 protein: CASSRGSDQPQHF

clone size: .
V gene: TRBV5-1
D gene: .
J gene: TRBJ1-1
CDR3 DNA: TGCGCCAGCAGCTCGGGGGACTCGGGACGGGCTTTCTTT
CDR3 protein: CASSSGDSGRAFF

clone size: .
V gene: TRBV18
D gene: .
J gene: TRBJ1-4
CDR3 DNA: TGTGCCAGCTCACCACGAGAGGAGGATAAACTGTTTTTT
CDR3 protein: CASSPREEDKLFF

clone size: .
V gene: TRBV5-1
D gene: .
J gene: TRBJ2-3
CDR3 DNA: TGCGCCAGCAGCTTTTTAGAGCGAGATACGCAGTATTTT
CDR3 protein: CASSFLERDTQYF

clone size: .
V gene: TRBV7-2
D gene: TRBD2
J gene: TRBJ2-1
CDR3 DNA: TGTGCCAGCAGCCAAGGATCTAGCGGGAGCGATGAGCAGTTCTTC
CDR3 protein: CASSQGSSGSDEQFF

clone size: .
V gene: TRBV2
D gene: TRBD2
J gene: TRBJ2-2
CDR3 DNA: TGTGCCAGCGAGAGTAGCGGGGACGGGGAGCTGTTTTTT
CDR3 protein: CASESSGDGELFF

clone size: .
V gene: TRBV28
D gene: TRBD1
J gene: TRBJ1-6
CDR3 DNA: TGTGCCAGCAGTTGGCGCGACAGGGTGGGGTATCCCCTCCACTTT
CDR3 protein: CASSWRDRVGYPLHF

clone size: once
V gene: TRBV19
D gene: TRBD2
J gene: TRBJ2-5
CDR3 DNA: TGTGCCAGTAGTTTCCTAGCGGGGCCCCAAGAGACCCAGTACTTC
CDR3 protein: CASSFLAGPQETQYF

clone size: .
V gene: TRBV4-1
D gene: .
J gene: TRBJ2-1
CDR3 DNA: TGCGCCAGCAGCCCACTTCTTCGAGGGATCCGACATGAGCAGTTCTTC
CDR3 protein: CASSPLLRGIRHEQFF

clone size: once
V gene: TRBV19
D gene: .
J gene: TRBJ1-2
CDR3 DNA: TGTGCCAGTGTGGACTCAGCTAACTATGGCTACACCTTC
CDR3 protein: CASVDSANYGYTF

clone size: .
V gene: TRBV9
D gene: TRBD2
J gene: TRBJ2-1
CDR3 DNA: TGTGCCAGCAGCGTAGGCCTAGCGGGCACCGCGGGGAATGAGCAGTTCTTC
CDR3 protein: CASSVGLAGTAGNEQFF

clone size: .
V gene: TRBV9
D gene: TRBD2
J gene: TRBJ2-5
CDR3 DNA: TGTGCCAGCAGCGTAGAAGGGACTAGCGGGAGATCTCAGTACTTC
CDR3 protein: CASSVEGTSGRSQYF

clone size: .
V gene: TRBV2
D gene: .
J gene: TRBJ2-1
CDR3 DNA: TGTGCCAGCAGAGTTCTAGAAAATGAGCAGTTCTTC
CDR3 protein: CASRVLENEQFF

clone size: .
V gene: TRBV11-3
D gene: .
J gene: TRBJ1-4
CDR3 DNA: TGTGCCAGCAGCCTACTCAGGGGCTCGGAAAAACTGTTTTTT
CDR3 protein: CASSLLRGSEKLFF

clone size: .
V gene: TRBV7-9
D gene: TRBD1
J gene: TRBJ1-5
CDR3 DNA: TGTGCCAGCAGCTTTGGAAGGGGGCGAGGCAATCAGCCCCAGCATTTT
CDR3 protein: CASSFGRGRGNQPQHF

clone size: .
V gene: TRBV7-3
D gene: .
J gene: TRBJ1-2
CDR3 DNA: TGTGCCAGCAGCTTAAGCACTAACGACTATGGCTACACCTTC
CDR3 protein: CASSLSTNDYGYTF

clone size: .
V gene: TRBV5-1
D gene: .
J gene: TRBJ1-3
CDR3 DNA: TGCGCCAGCAGCCCAAATCCGACTGGGTCCTCTGGAAACACCATATATTTT
CDR3 protein: CASSPNPTGSSGNTIYF

clone size: .
V gene: TRBV24-1
D gene: TRBD1
J gene: TRBJ1-1
CDR3 DNA: TGTGCCGCGTCCGGGACAGCTAATACACCGAACACTGAAGCTTTCTTT
CDR3 protein: CAASGTANTPNTEAFF

clone size: .
V gene: TRBV3-1/TRBV3-2
D gene: .
J gene: TRBJ1-4
CDR3 DNA: TGTGCCAGCACGGATATAGACTCGGGTGAAAAACTGTTTTTT
CDR3 protein: CASTDIDSGEKLFF

clone size: .
V gene: TRBV27
D gene: .
J gene: TRBJ2-3
CDR3 DNA: TGTGCCAGCAGCCGCGCCCAGGGTACGGGCACAGATACGCAGTATTTT
CDR3 protein: CASSRAQGTGTDTQYF

clone size: .
V gene: TRBV7-2
D gene: .
J gene: TRBJ2-3
CDR3 DNA: TGTGCCAGCAGCCCCGGTCTAGGAAGGGGAGATACGCAGTATTTT
CDR3 protein: CASSPGLGRGDTQYF

clone size: .
V gene: TRBV5-4
D gene: TRBD2
J gene: TRBJ2-7
CDR3 DNA: TGTGCCAGCAGCTTGTGGACCTACCGGGGGGTCTACGAGCAGTACTTC
CDR3 protein: CASSLWTYRGVYEQYF

clone size: once
V gene: TRBV28
D gene: TRBD2
J gene: TRBJ2-1
CDR3 DNA: TGTGCCAGCAGTTTCCTTCGGACTAGCGATTACAATGAGCAGTTCTTC
CDR3 protein: CASSFLRTSDYNEQFF

clone size: .
V gene: TRBV19
D gene: .
J gene: TRBJ1-5
CDR3 DNA: TGTGCCAGTAGAAACAGGGATACTCAGCCCCAGCATTTT
CDR3 protein: CASRNRDTQPQHF

clone size: .
V gene: TRBV6-5
D gene: TRBD1
J gene: TRBJ2-2
CDR3 DNA: TGTGCCAGCGACAGGGGGGCTCGGACCGGGGAGCTGTTTTTT
CDR3 protein: CASDRGARTGELFF

clone size: few
V gene: TRBV21-1
D gene: .
J gene: TRBJ2-3
CDR3 DNA: TGTGCCAGCAGCAAAGAGTCAAGAGGAGGAACTAGCGTCTCGGGAGAGGACACAGATACGCAGTATTTT
CDR3 protein: CASSKESRGGTSVSGEDTDTQYF

clone size: .
V gene: TRBV7-8
D gene: .
J gene: TRBJ1-1
CDR3 DNA: TGTGCCAGCAGCTTGCGGCGGAGGAACACTGAAGCTTTCTTT
CDR3 protein: CASSLRRRNTEAFF

clone size: .
V gene: TRBV7-6
D gene: .
J gene: TRBJ1-1
CDR3 DNA: TGTGCCAGCAGCGTAGAACAAGGGGTTAACACTGAAGCTTTCTTT
CDR3 protein: CASSVEQGVNTEAFF

clone size: .
V gene: TRBV18
D gene: TRBD2
J gene: TRBJ2-2
CDR3 DNA: TGTGCCAGCTCACCACTAGCGGGAGGTACCGGGGAGCTGTTTTTT
CDR3 protein: CASSPLAGGTGELFF

clone size: .
V gene: TRBV19
D gene: .
J gene: TRBJ2-1
CDR3 DNA: TGTGCCAGTAAATCAAGGGAGCTGAGCGGCGATGAGCAGTTCTTC
CDR3 protein: CASKSRELSGDEQFF

clone size: .
V gene: TRBV9
D gene: .
J gene: TRBJ2-3
CDR3 DNA: TGTGCCAGCAGTGAACTTTTAGCGGCAACAGATACGCAGTATTTT
CDR3 protein: CASSELLAATDTQYF

clone size: few
V gene: TRBV7-2
D gene: TRBD1
J gene: TRBJ1-5
CDR3 DNA: TGTGCCAGCAGCCCCGACAGGGTTAGCAATCAGCCCCAGCATTTT
CDR3 protein: CASSPDRVSNQPQHF

clone size: .
V gene: TRBV30
D gene: .
J gene: TRBJ1-1
CDR3 DNA: TGTGCCTGGAGGAACAGGTGGGAGAACACTGAAGCTTTCTTT
CDR3 protein: CAWRNRWENTEAFF

clone size: .
V gene: TRBV5-8
D gene: .
J gene: TRBJ2-7
CDR3 DNA: TGTGCCAGCAGCTTGACAGGGCTTCTCTACGAGCAGTACTTC
CDR3 protein: CASSLTGLLYEQYF

clone size: .
V gene: TRBV27
D gene: TRBD1
J gene: TRBJ1-1
CDR3 DNA: TGTGCCAGCAGTTTATCGGGACAGGGGGGAGCTTTCTTT
CDR3 protein: CASSLSGQGGAFF

clone size: .
V gene: TRBV10-3
D gene: TRBD2
J gene: TRBJ2-7
CDR3 DNA: TGTGCCATCAGTGGCACTAGCGGGGGGAACCCCTACGAGCAGTACTTC
CDR3 protein: CAISGTSGGNPYEQYF

clone size: .
V gene: TRBV21-1
D gene: .
J gene: TRBJ1-2
CDR3 DNA: TGTGCCAGCAGCAGAAGACAGGGGGCCGGCTATGGCTACACCTTC
CDR3 protein: CASSRRQGAGYGYTF

clone size: once
V gene: TRBV5-1
D gene: .
J gene: TRBJ2-2
CDR3 DNA: TGCGCCAGCAGCTTAACCCGGGGATCCACCGGGGAGCTGTTTTTT
CDR3 protein: CASSLTRGSTGELFF

clone size: few
V gene: TRBV27
D gene: .
J gene: TRBJ2-5
CDR3 DNA: TGTGCCAGCAGAAAGCGATCAGGGCTCCAAGAGACCCAGTACTTC
CDR3 protein: CASRKRSGLQETQYF

clone size: .
V gene: TRBV15
D gene: TRBD1
J gene: TRBJ1-1
CDR3 DNA: TGTGCCACCAGCAGGGACAGGGGGCTAGGCACTGAAGCTTTCTTT
CDR3 protein: CATSRDRGLGTEAFF